The 15 T cell receptor beta chains reported below all come from one sample, sequenced in a study of cytomegalovirus exposure and HLA in healthy donors. 60 Vbeta and 13 Jbeta primers were used in PCR. Using immunoSEQ multiplex PCR, the repertoire was profiled, and TCRdb retains in-frame clones only, with some absent. The sample yields some 250,000 clones, 82% seen once. The sequencing input was PBMCs. These receptor sequences come from a middle-aged woman in good health and CMV-seropositive.

This clone was counted once. CDR3: CASSVTPQRNTEAFF. The CDR3 nucleotides read TGTGCCAGCAGCGTCACACCTCAGCGGAACACTGAAGCTTTCTTT. This chain joins TRBV9 and TRBJ1-1; D ambiguous. The germline gives CDR1 SGDLS, CDR2 YYNGEE. V lost 2 bases and J 1 base, leaving 12 bases between the germline ends. This CDR3 comprises 15 residues.

The V and J genes are TRBV18 and TRBJ1-1; tentative D call: TRBD1 (5 bases). The CDR3 sequence is 13 residues long. Germline values: CDR1 KGHSH, CDR2 LQKENI. Deletions cut 6 bases from V and 6 bases from J, with 14 bases between. CDR3 in DNA: TGTGCCAGCTCCCCAAGAGGGGAGGCTGAAGCTTTCTTT. Residues: CASSPRGEAEAFF. The full variable domain, completed using reference TRBV18 and TRBJ1-1, is NAGVMQNPRHLVRRRGQEARLRCSPMKGHSHVYWYRQLPEEGLKFMVYLQKENIIDESGMPKERFSAEFPKEGPSILRIQQVVRGDSAAYFCASSPRGEAEAFFGQGTRLTVV.

The genes are TRBV5-6 and TRBJ1-3; no definite D call. Per the germline V gene, CDR1 is SGHDT and CDR2 is YYEEEE. Trimming stripped 3 bases from V and 0 bases from J, with 7 bases between. CDR3 length equals 14 residues. The CDR3 coding sequence is TGTGCCAGCAGCTATACAAGCTCTGGAAACACCATATATTTT. Residues: CASSYTSSGNTIYF.

As to this clone: At one end, the junction sequence differs from germline, possibly due to a read error. The chain couples TRBV7-9 to TRBJ1-4; 7 nucleotides match TRBD1. CDR1 is SEHNR and CDR2 is FQNEAQ in the germline V gene (reference sequence). The CDR3 spans 14 residues. The CDR3 sequence is CSSSRDSINEKLFF. Here the CDR3 DNA reads TGTTCCAGCAGCCGGGACAGCATTAATGAAAAACTGTTTTTT.

This chain links TRBV4-2 with TRBJ2-1; the match to TRBD2 covers 9 bases. The germline V gene has CDR1 LGHNA and CDR2 YNFKEQ. The CDR3 sequence is 16 residues long. The V and J ends lost 2 bases and 0 bases, in that order; junction bases with no gene match: 2. The CDR3 reads CASSQPSGNSYNEQFF. CDR3 nucleotide sequence: TGTGCCAGCAGCCAACCTAGCGGGAACTCCTACAATGAGCAGTTCTTC.

The chain uses TRBV9 and TRBJ1-5, with D hard to call. Trimming cost V 4 bases and J 7 bases, with 12 bases left between them. Germline lookup yields CDR1 SGDLS and CDR2 YYNGEE. The CDR3 runs 13 residues. CDR3 residues: CASSLDGGQPQHF. The CDR3 coding sequence is TGTGCCAGCAGCTTGGATGGAGGACAGCCCCAGCATTTT.

The rearrangement joins TRBV5-4 to TRBJ2-7; 7 positions match TRBD1. CDR3 length equals 14 residues. The V segment lost 0 bases and the J segment 5 bases; nucleotides outside the gene matches: 5. Per the germline V gene, CDR1 is SGHNT and CDR2 is YYREEE (reference sequence). CDR3 nucleotides: TGTGCCAGCAGCTTGGTCGCCAGGGGGAACGAGCAGTACTTC. Protein: CASSLVARGNEQYF.

The CDR3: CASSFRLAGGRGSGEQYF. CDR3 DNA sequence: TGTGCCAGCAGCTTCCGACTAGCGGGAGGGCGGGGTTCGGGAGAGCAGTACTTC. The chain recombines TRBV7-6 with TRBJ2-5; 14 nucleotides match TRBD2. The CDR3 consists of 18 residues. Germline V gives CDR1 SGHVS, CDR2 FNYEAQ. The trim removed 3 bases at V and 11 bases at J, leaving 17 bases unmatched.

CDR3 nucleotide sequence: TGTGCCAGCAGTTACTCGCAGGGGGTGACCTACGAGCAGTACTTC. Translated, it gives CASSYSQGVTYEQYF. The V and J genes are TRBV6-5 and TRBJ2-7, with 7 bases fitting TRBD1. Losses at the gene ends were 0 bases for V and 2 bases for J; bases not matched to a gene: 4. CDR3 length: 15 amino acids. Germline V gene lookup returns CDR1 MNHEY and CDR2 SVGAGI.

V usage is TRBV5-1 and J usage is TRBJ2-3; D remains unclear. Germline V gene data show CDR1 as SGHRS and CDR2 as YFSETQ. V lost 0 bases to trimming and J lost 0 bases, with 8 bases between them. The CDR3 is 15 amino acids. CDR3 region: CASSLVDLSTDTQYF. CDR3 coding DNA: TGCGCCAGCAGCTTGGTAGATCTTAGCACAGATACGCAGTATTTT.

The rearrangement links TRBV7-9 to TRBJ2-1; D unclear. CDR1 and CDR2 (germline): SEHNR, FQNEAQ (reference sequence). Trimming took off 0 bases at V and 8 bases at J, with 11 bases between the two ends. CDR3 length equals 14 residues. In DNA form, the CDR3 reads TGTGCCAGCAGCTTAGCCGCGCGGCGTTATGAGCAGTTCTTC. Amino acid sequence: CASSLAARRYEQFF.

V and J are TRBV9 and TRBJ1-2; D is uncertain. V lost 3 bases and J 2 bases, leaving 17 bases between the germline ends. This CDR3 contains 16 residues. The V gene's germline CDR1 is SGDLS and CDR2 YYNGEE. The CDR3 DNA follows: TGTGCCAGCAGCGCCCCTTGGTCAGCGCGAAACTATGGCTACACCTTC. Its protein product is CASSAPWSARNYGYTF.

This chain uses TRBV14 with TRBJ2-1; 13 nucleotides agree with TRBD2. Germline lookup yields CDR1 SGHDN and CDR2 FVKESK. The CDR3 contains 15 residues. The J segment lost 6 bases and the V segment lost 4 bases, leaving 3 bases of the junction unmatched. The CDR3 sequence: CASSPRTSGGNEQFF. In DNA form, the CDR3 reads TGTGCCAGCAGCCCAAGGACTAGCGGGGGCAATGAGCAGTTCTTC.

The V and J genes are TRBV5-6 and TRBJ1-2, with 9 bases aligning to TRBD1. This CDR3 is built from 12 residues. With V trimmed by 7 bases and J by 5 bases, 3 bases remained unmatched. CDR1 and CDR2 (germline): SGHDT, YYEEEE. CDR3 bases: TGTGCCAGCGGACAGGGGAAGTATGGCTACACCTTC. Protein: CASGQGKYGYTF.

The rearrangement joins TRBV29-1 to TRBJ1-2, with TRBD1 matching over 11 bases. Trimming at V came to 4 bases and at J to 8 bases, leaving 6 bases not matched to a gene. CDR3 length: 13 amino acids. From germline, CDR1 is SQVTM and CDR2 ANQGSEA. The CDR3 loop is CSVGGDRGIGYTF. Written as DNA, the CDR3 is TGCAGCGTTGGGGGGGACAGGGGGATAGGCTACACCTTC.